The 17 T cell receptor beta chains presented below share a single source sample, sequenced in a study of prognosis after radiotherapy for stage I lung cancer. Two-round multiplex PCR, the amplification method, yielded TCR beta CDR3 from genomic DNA. Primers were specific to each TRBV and TRBJ gene in first-round PCR. From the multiplex PCR reads, TCRdb called clonotypes with MiXCR, one entry per CDR3 protein. The sample shows 20,000 to 30,000 distinct CDR3 sequences, roughly two fifths of them seen only once. Sequences were derived from PBMCs, sampled before or after stereotactic body radiation therapy (not recorded which). These receptors were collected from a donor of 50 years or more with non-small cell lung cancer.

This clonotype was seen many times. This chain links TRBV20-1 with TRBJ2-4, with 8 nucleotides matching TRBD1. The CDR3 extends over 13 amino acids. Germline CDR1 is DFQATT and CDR2 is SNEGSKA (reference sequence). Germline trimming cut 6 bases from V and 7 bases from J; bases unmatched to any gene: 8. In nucleotides, the CDR3 is TGCAGTGCCGTCCAGGGGGCTGAGAACATTCAGTACTTC. Translating gives CSAVQGAENIQYF.

The V call is TRBV6-2 or TRBV6-3, the J call TRBJ1-6; 9 nucleotides align to TRBD1. J was trimmed by 10 bases and V by 4 bases; bases with no gene match: 8. Looked up from germline, CDR1 is MNHEY and CDR2 is SVGEGT. The CDR3 length is 15 residues. The CDR3 nucleotides read TGTGCCAGCAGTTTCCGGTACAGGGGGCTATCACCCCTCCACTTT. This encodes CASSFRYRGLSPLHF.

This clonotype showed up many times. The CDR3 nucleotides read TGTGCCAGCAGCGCCACTAGGGACACCATATATTTT. Protein: CASSATRDTIYF. The chain carries TRBV9 and TRBJ1-3; D gene unclear. Germline values: CDR1 SGDLS, CDR2 YYNGEE. V lost 3 bases, J lost 8 bases, and 9 bases lay in between. There are 12 residues in the CDR3.

This clonotype was seen more than once but under ten times. With a far larger clone one base away, a read error is the likely cause. The chain employs TRBV6-2 or TRBV6-3 and TRBJ2-2; unclear D gene. Per germline, CDR1 MNHEY and CDR2 SVGEGT. Trimming cost V 8 bases and J 0 bases, with 4 bases left between them. There are 12 residues in the CDR3. The CDR3 loop is CASLANTGELFF. As DNA, the CDR3 is TGTGCCAGCTTAGCGAACACCGGGGAGCTGTTTTTT.

By share, this clonotype counts as medium-sized (0.01 to 0.1%). V gene TRBV30 combines with J gene TRBJ2-7; 7 bases are shared with TRBD1. There are 12 residues in the CDR3. Germline CDR1 GTSNPN, CDR2 SVGIG (reference sequence). Trimming at V came to 6 bases and at J to 0 bases, leaving 2 bases not matched to a gene. The CDR3 DNA follows: TGTGCCTGCCGGGACAGCTCCTACGAGCAGTACTTC. Protein product: CACRDSSYEQYF.

The chain uses TRBV3-1 and TRBJ2-2, with D hard to call. This CDR3 is built from 14 residues. V lost 3 bases and J 0 bases, leaving 5 bases between the germline ends. Looked up from germline, CDR1 is LGHDT and CDR2 is YNNKEL (reference sequence). The CDR3 coding sequence is TGTGCCAGCAGCCAGGGATCGAACACCGGGGAGCTGTTTTTT. This gives the protein CASSQGSNTGELFF.

The V and J genes are TRBV20-1 and TRBJ2-2; the match to TRBD2 covers 9 bases. The junction had 7 bases not matched to a gene; V was cut back by 3 bases and J by 8 bases. This CDR3 has 14 amino acids. From germline, CDR1 is DFQATT and CDR2 SNEGSKA (reference sequence). The CDR3: CSASVAGASGELFF. The CDR3 DNA sequence: TGCAGTGCTAGTGTAGCGGGAGCTTCGGGGGAGCTGTTTTTT.

At least ten counts were recorded for this clonotype. The rearrangement uses TRBV10-2 and TRBJ2-1, with unresolved D. The V end was cut by 2 bases, the J end by 0 bases, with 11 bases between. The CDR3 spans 16 residues. Germline values: CDR1 WSHSY, CDR2 SAAADI. The CDR3 here is CASSEIAISSYNEQFF. Here the CDR3 DNA reads TGCGCCAGCAGTGAGATAGCAATTAGCTCCTACAATGAGCAGTTCTTC.

Concerning this clonotype itself: A far larger clone lies a single base away; this is likely a read error. The V and J genes are TRBV6-5 and TRBJ2-7; D is unclear. The CDR3 consists of 16 residues. The germline V and J ends were trimmed by 5 bases and 2 bases, with 19 bases remaining between them. The germline CDR1 and CDR2 sequences are MNHEY and SVGAGI. The CDR3 DNA is TGTGCCAGCAGTGCAGGTACAGACATTTCGCCCTACGAGCAGTACTTC. This translates into CASSAGTDISPYEQYF.

This clonotype was observed a handful of times. A read error is possible here, since a much larger clone lies one base away. A read error is likely, as this CDR3 ends without the conserved phenylalanine or tryptophan. The chain joins TRBV11-3 to TRBJ2-3, with no clear D. V lost 0 bases and J lost 0, with 4 bases in between. The CDR3 has 14 amino acids. Germline V gene sequence: CDR1 SGHNT, CDR2 YENEEA. CDR3 amino acids: CASSLDVSTDTQYL. As DNA, the CDR3 is TGTGCCAGCAGCTTAGATGTGAGCACAGATACGCAGTATCTT.

The table lists this clonotype with many counts. The chain links TRBV20-1 to TRBJ2-5; D unresolved. This CDR3 contains 10 residues. With 3 bases removed from V and 5 bases from J, the gap between germline ends came to 4 bases. Germline V CDR1 and CDR2: DFQATT, SNEGSKA (reference sequence). CDR3 in amino acids: CSASLETQYF. As DNA, the CDR3 is TGCAGTGCTAGTCTGGAGACCCAGTACTTC.

This clonotype was detected ten times or more. This chain uses TRBV19 with TRBJ2-2, with 11 positions matching TRBD2. The J segment lost 1 base and the V segment lost 5 bases, leaving 3 bases of the junction unmatched. The CDR3 is 16 amino acids. Germline values: CDR1 LNHDA, CDR2 SQIVND (reference sequence). CDR3 residues: CASSLAGGMNTGELFF. CDR3 sequence (DNA): TGTGCCAGTAGTTTAGCGGGGGGGATGAACACCGGGGAGCTGTTTTTT.

This clonotype has ten or more counts. The genes are TRBV5-4 and TRBJ2-1, with 9 bases identical to TRBD2. In germline, CDR1 is SGHNT, CDR2 YYREEE (reference sequence). Trimming cost V 4 bases and J 9 bases; bases outside gene matches: 17. The CDR3 is made up of 17 amino acids. The CDR3 region is CASSGQAPAGGRGEQFF. In DNA form, the CDR3 reads TGTGCCAGCAGCGGACAGGCACCGGCGGGCGGGAGGGGTGAGCAGTTCTTC.

The table lists this clonotype with many counts. V gene TRBV20-1 combines with J gene TRBJ1-4, with 8 nucleotides matching TRBD1. J was trimmed by 4 bases and V by 4 bases; bases with no gene match: 5. From germline, CDR1 is DFQATT and CDR2 SNEGSKA (reference sequence). The CDR3 loop spans 14 amino acids. Here the CDR3 DNA reads TGCAGTGCTACTACAGGGGGGTATAATGAAAAACTGTTTTTT. This encodes CSATTGGYNEKLFF.

This clonotype was observed many times. This chain uses TRBV30 with TRBJ1-6; 8 bases are a match to TRBD1. The CDR3 has 14 residues. Germline loops: CDR1 GTSNPN, CDR2 SVGIG (reference sequence). The junction had 2 bases not matched to a gene; V was cut back by 3 bases and J by 4 bases. The CDR3: CAWRTGVYNSPLHF. DNA of the CDR3: TGTGCCTGGAGGACAGGGGTATATAATTCACCCCTCCACTTT. The variable domain in full, with the rest retrieved from reference TRBV30 and TRBJ1-6, is SQTIHQWPATLVQPVGSPLSLECTVEGTSNPNLYWYRQAAGRGLQLLFYSVGIGQISSEVPQNLSASRPQDRQFILSSKKLLLSDSGFYLCAWRTGVYNSPLHFGNGTRLTVT.

Points on this clonotype: A read error is likely here: a far larger clone is one base away. The V and J genes are TRBV6-4 and TRBJ1-2; 11 bases fit TRBD1. In germline, CDR1 is MRHNA, CDR2 SNTAGT. The V gene end was trimmed by 3 bases and the J gene end by 4 bases; junction bases not matched to a gene: 10. The CDR3 contains 17 residues. CDR3 DNA sequence: TGTGCCAGCAGTGAAACTTGGACAGGGGGCATGAGCTATGGCTACACCTTC. It translates to CASSETWTGGMSYGYTF.

This clonotype was counted many times. J is TRBJ2-3 and V is TRBV20-1; D possibly uses TRBD1 or TRBD2 (5 bases each). Deletions cut 1 base from V and 1 base from J, with 12 bases between. This CDR3 is built from 15 residues. Germline V gene lookup returns CDR1 DFQATT and CDR2 SNEGSKA (reference sequence). CDR3 in DNA: TGCAGTGCTAGAGGTCAACTGGGACGCACAGATACGCAGTATTTT. This translates into CSARGQLGRTDTQYF.